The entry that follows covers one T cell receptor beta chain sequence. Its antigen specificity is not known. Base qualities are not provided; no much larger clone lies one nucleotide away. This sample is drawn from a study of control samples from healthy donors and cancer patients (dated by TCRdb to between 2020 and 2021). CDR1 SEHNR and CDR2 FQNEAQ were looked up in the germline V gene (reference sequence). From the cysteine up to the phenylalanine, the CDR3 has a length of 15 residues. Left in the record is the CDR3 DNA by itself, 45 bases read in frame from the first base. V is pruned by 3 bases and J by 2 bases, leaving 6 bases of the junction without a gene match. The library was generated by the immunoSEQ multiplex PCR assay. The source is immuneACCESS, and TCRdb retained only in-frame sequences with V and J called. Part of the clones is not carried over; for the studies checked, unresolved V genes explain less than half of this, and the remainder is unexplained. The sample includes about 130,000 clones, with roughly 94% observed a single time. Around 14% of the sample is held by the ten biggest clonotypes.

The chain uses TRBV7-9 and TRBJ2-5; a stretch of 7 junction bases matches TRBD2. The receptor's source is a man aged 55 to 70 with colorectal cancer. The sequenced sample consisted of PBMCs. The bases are TGTGCCAGCAGCTTGTCCCGGGACTATCAAGAGACCCAGTACTTC. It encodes CASSLSRDYQETQYF.